Sequencing of this T cell receptor (beta chain) was carried out in a study of T cells in Graves' hyperthyroidism and ophthalmopathy. The V gene's germline CDR1 is ENHRY and CDR2 SYGVKD. The CDR3 contains 14 residues. Trimming shortened V by 6 bases and J by 1 base, and 13 bases separated the two germline ends. Amplification targeted TCR beta CDR3 regions from RNA transcripts. HTBI primers drove first-round RT-PCR of the TCR CDR3. TCRdb fed the multiplex PCR reads into MiXCR, producing one record per CDR3 protein. The sample yields around 520,000 distinct CDR3 sequences, approximately 15% seen once. In its sample, this clonotype was seen a few times.

The source material was blood. This TCR was recovered from a woman in her forties with Graves' hyperthyroidism. The rearrangement uses TRBV10-3 and TRBJ2-7; D may be TRBD2 (6 bases). DNA of the CDR3: TGTGCCATCAGGACCGGGACTGATTCCTACGAGCAGTACTTC. This translates into CAIRTGTDSYEQYF.